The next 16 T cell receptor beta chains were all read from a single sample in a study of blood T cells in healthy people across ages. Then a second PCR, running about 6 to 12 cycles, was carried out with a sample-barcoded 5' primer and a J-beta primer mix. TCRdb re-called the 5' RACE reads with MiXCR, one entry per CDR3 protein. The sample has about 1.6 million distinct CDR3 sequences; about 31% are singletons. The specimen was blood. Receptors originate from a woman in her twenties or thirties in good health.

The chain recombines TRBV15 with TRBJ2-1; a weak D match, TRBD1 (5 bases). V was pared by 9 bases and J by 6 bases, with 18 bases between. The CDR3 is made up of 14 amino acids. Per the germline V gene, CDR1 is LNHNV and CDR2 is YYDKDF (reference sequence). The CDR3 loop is CATSTGPQPNEQFF. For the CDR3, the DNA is TGTGCCACTTCAACAGGTCCGCAACCCAATGAGCAGTTCTTC.

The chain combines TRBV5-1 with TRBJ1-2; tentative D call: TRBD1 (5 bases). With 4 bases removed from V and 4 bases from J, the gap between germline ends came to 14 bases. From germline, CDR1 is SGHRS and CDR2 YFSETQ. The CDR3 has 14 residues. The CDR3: CASSPVWDPYGYTF. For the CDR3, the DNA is TGCGCCAGCAGCCCGGTGTGGGACCCCTATGGCTACACCTTC.

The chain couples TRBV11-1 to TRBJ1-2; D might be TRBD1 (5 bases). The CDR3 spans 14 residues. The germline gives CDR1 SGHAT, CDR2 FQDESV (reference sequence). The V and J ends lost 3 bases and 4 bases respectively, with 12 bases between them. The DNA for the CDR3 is TGTGCCAGCAGCTTGTCGGGACGTACCTATGGCTACACCTTC. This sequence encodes CASSLSGRTYGYTF.

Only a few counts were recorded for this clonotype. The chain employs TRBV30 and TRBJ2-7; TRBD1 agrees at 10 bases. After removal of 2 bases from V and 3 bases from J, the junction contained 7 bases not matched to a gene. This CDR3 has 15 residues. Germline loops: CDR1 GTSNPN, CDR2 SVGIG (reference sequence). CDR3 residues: CAWSTGTGVGYEQYF. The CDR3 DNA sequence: TGTGCCTGGAGTACCGGGACAGGGGTCGGCTACGAGCAGTACTTC.

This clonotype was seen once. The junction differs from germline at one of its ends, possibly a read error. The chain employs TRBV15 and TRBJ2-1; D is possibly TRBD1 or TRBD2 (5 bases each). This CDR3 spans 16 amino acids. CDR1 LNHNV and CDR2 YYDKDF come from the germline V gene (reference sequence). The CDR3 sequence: CASSRGSGGTYNEQFF. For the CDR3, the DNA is TGTGCCTCCAGCAGAGGGTCTGGGGGAACTTACAATGAGCAGTTCTTC.

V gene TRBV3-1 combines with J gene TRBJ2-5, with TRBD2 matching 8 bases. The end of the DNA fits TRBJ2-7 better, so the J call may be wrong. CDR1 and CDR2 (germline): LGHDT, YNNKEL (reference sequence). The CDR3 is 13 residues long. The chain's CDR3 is CASSGTRMGEQYF. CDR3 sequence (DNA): TGTGCCAGCAGCGGGACTAGGATGGGCGAGCAGTACTTC.

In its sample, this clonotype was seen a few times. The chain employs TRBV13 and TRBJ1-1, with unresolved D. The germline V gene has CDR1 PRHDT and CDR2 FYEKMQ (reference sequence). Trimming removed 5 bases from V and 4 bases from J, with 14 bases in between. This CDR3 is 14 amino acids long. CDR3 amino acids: CASSRWAVSTEAFF. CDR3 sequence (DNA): TGTGCCAGCAGCCGTTGGGCGGTGAGCACTGAAGCTTTCTTT.

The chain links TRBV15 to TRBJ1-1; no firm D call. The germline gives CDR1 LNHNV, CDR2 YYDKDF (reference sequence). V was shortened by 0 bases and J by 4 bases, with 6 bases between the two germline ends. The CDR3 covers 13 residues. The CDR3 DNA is TGTGCCACCAGCAGAGACGGGCTCACTGAAGCTTTCTTT. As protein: CATSRDGLTEAFF. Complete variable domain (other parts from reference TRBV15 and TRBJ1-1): DAMVIQNPRYQVTQFGKPVTLSCSQTLNHNVMYWYQQKSSQAPKLLFHYYDKDFNNEADTPDNFQSRRPNTSFCFLDIRSPGLGDTAMYLCATSRDGLTEAFFGQGTRLTVV.

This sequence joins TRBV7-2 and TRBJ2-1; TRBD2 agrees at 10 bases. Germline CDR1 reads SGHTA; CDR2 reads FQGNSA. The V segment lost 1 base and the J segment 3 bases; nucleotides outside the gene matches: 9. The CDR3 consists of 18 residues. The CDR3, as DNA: TGTGCCAGCAGCTTAGTAGGGGCTAGCGGGAGCTACTACAATGAGCAGTTCTTC. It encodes CASSLVGASGSYYNEQFF. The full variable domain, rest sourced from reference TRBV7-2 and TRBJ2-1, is GAGVSQSPSNKVTEKGKDVELRCDPISGHTALYWYRQSLGQGLEFLIYFQGNSAPDKSGLPSDRFSAERTGGSVSTLTIQRTQQEDSAVYLCASSLVGASGSYYNEQFFGPGTRLTVL.

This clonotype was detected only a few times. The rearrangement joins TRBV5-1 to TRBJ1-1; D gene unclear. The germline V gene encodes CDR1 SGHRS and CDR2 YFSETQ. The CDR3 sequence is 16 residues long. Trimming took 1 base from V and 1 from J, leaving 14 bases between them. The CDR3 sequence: CASSLLTSGKNTEAFF. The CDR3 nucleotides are TGCGCCAGCAGCTTGCTCACGTCGGGGAAGAACACTGAAGCTTTCTTT.

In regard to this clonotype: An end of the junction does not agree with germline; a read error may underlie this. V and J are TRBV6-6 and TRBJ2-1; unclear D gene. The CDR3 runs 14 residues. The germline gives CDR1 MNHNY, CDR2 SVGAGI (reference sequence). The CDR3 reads CASTPGVSHNEQFF. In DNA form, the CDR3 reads TGTGCCAGCACCCCCGGCGTCTCCCACAATGAGCAGTTCTTC.

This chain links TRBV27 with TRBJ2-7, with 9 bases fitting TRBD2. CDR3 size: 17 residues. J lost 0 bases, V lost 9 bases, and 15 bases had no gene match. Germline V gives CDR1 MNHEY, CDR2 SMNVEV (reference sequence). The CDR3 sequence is CASKKRGADVSSYEQYF. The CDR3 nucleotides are TGTGCCAGTAAGAAGCGGGGGGCCGATGTGAGCTCCTACGAGCAGTACTTC.

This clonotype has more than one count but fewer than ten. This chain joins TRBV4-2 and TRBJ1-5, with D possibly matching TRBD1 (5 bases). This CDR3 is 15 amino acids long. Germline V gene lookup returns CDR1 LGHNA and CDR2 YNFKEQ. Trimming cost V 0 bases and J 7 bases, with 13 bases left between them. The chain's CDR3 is CASSQDMGGRQPQHF. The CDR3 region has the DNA TGTGCCAGCAGCCAAGATATGGGGGGAAGGCAGCCCCAGCATTTT.

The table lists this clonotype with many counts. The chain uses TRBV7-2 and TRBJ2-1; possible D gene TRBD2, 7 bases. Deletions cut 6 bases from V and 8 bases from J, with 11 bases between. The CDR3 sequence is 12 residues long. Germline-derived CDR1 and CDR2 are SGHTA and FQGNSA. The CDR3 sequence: CASRKGGDEQFF. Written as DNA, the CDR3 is TGTGCCAGCAGAAAAGGGGGGGATGAGCAGTTCTTC. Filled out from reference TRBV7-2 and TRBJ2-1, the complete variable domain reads GAGVSQSPSNKVTEKGKDVELRCDPISGHTALYWYRQSLGQGLEFLIYFQGNSAPDKSGLPSDRFSAERTGGSVSTLTIQRTQQEDSAVYLCASRKGGDEQFFGPGTRLTVL.

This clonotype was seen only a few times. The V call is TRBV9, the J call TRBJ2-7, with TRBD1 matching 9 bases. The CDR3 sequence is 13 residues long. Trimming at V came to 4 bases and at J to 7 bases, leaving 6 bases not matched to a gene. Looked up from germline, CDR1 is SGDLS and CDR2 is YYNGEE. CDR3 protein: CASSFDRGGEQYF. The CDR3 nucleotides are TGTGCCAGCAGCTTCGACAGGGGGGGGGAGCAGTACTTC.

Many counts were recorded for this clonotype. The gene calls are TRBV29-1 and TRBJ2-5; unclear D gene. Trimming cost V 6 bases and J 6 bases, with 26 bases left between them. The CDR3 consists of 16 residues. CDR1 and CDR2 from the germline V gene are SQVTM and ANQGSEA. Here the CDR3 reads CSVGTTGPPQEKTQYF. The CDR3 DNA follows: TGCAGCGTAGGAACAACCGGGCCGCCCCAAGAGAAGACCCAGTACTTC.